The rows below give T cell receptor beta chains drawn from one sample of a study of shared clonotypes between healthy human individuals. Assay: immunoSEQ multiplex PCR; the TCRdb copy retains only in-frame clones and omits some. The sample has more than 2 million clones; over 85% are singletons. Sequencing input: naive CD4+ T cells sorted from blood. All receptors come from a man between 18 and 29 years old in good health. The CDR3 runs from the conserved cysteine through the conserved F or W. D genes are given only for firm matches.

TRBV30,TRBD1,TRBJ2-1,TGTGCCTGGAGTAGGAATACAGGGGGCCGTTTAAGCTCCTACAATGAGCAGTTCTTC,CAWSRNTGGRLSSYNEQFF
TRBV5-1,TRBD1,TRBJ1-3,TGCGCCAGCAGCCTTGGGACAGGCGGAAACACCATATATTTT,CASSLGTGGNTIYF
TRBV4-1,TRBD2,TRBJ2-3,TGCGCCAGCAGCCAAGATATTAGCGGGGGGGCCATAGATACGCAGTATTTT,CASSQDISGGAIDTQYF
TRBV2,TRBD1,TRBJ1-4,TGTGCCAGCAGTCAGAGACAGGGCCGTAATGAAAAACTGTTTTTT,CASSQRQGRNEKLFF
TRBV18,-,TRBJ2-4,TGTGCCAGCTCACCGCCCATCTCTTTAGCCAAAAACATTCAGTACTTC,CASSPPISLAKNIQYF
TRBV7-2,-,TRBJ1-2,TGTGCCAGCAGTCTAAGGGGAAAGGACTATGGCTACACCTTC,CASSLRGKDYGYTF
TRBV29-1,-,TRBJ1-2,TGCAGCGTTGAAGATCGGGGGCAGGCCTATGGCTACACCTTC,CSVEDRGQAYGYTF
TRBV29-1,-,TRBJ1-1,TGCAGCGTCTCTGACAGTTACACTGAAGCTTTCTTT,CSVSDSYTEAFF
TRBV2,TRBD1,TRBJ1-6,TGTGCCAGCAGGGGGACAGGAGAATCACCCCTCCACTTT,CASRGTGESPLHF
TRBV25-1,-,TRBJ2-5,TGTGCCAGCAGGGACTGGCTTTCCCAAGAGACCCAGTACTTC,CASRDWLSQETQYF
TRBV6-1,-,TRBJ2-7,TGTGCCAGCCTTTCCTCGGGAGTAAAGTACGAGCAGTACTTC,CASLSSGVKYEQYF